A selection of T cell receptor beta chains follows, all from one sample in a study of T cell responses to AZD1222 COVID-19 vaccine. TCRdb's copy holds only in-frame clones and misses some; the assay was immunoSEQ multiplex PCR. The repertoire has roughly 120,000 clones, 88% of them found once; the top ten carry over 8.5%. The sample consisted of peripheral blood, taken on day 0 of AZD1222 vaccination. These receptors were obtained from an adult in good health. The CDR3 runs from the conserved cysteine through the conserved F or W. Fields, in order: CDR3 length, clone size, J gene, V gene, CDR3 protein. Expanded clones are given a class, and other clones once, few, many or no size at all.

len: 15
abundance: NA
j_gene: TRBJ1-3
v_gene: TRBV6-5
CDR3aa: CASSQDRDSGNTIYF

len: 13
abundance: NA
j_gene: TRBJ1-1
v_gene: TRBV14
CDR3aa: CASSQGVNTEAFF

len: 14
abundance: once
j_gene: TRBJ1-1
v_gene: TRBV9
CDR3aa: CATREVQGASEAFF

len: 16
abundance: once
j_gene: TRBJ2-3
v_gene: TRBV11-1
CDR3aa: CASQKGPSGAPDTQYF

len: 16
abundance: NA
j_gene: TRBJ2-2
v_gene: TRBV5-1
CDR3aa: CASSFNGYTNTGELFF

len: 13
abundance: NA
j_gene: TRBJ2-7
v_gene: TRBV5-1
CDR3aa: CASSIGGGNEQYF

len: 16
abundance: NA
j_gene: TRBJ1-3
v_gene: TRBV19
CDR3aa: CASNPTAGYSGNTIYF

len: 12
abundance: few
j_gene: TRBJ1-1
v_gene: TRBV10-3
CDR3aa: CAISERDSEAFF

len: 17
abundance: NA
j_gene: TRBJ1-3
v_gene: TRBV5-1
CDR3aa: CASSLEADRVPRNTIYF

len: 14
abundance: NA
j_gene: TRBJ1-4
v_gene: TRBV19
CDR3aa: CASRSIGPNEKLFF

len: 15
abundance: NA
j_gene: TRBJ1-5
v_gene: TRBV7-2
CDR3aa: CASSLAAYGNQPQHF

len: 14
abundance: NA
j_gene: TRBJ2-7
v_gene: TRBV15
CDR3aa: CATSNGGSPREQYF

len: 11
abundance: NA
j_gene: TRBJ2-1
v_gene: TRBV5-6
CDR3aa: CASALSNEQFF

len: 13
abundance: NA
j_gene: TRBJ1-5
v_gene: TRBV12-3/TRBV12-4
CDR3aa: CASIMDGNQPQHF

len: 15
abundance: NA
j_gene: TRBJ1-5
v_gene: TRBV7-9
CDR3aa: CASSLAQTSNQPQHF

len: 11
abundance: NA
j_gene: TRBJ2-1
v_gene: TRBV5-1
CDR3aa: CASSLGGEQFF

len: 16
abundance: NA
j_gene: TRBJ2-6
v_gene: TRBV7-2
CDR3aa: CASSSTGGSGANVLTF

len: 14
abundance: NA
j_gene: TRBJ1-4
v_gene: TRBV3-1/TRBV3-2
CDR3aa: CASSQVERVEKLFF

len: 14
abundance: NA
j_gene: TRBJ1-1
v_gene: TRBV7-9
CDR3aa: CASSLTRVHTEAFF

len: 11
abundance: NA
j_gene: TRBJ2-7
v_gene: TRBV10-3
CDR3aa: CAISEFYEQYF

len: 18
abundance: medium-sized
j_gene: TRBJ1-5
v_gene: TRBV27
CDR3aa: CASSPLWSGDYSNQPQHF

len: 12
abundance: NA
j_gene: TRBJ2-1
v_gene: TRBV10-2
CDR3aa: CASSELLDRLVF

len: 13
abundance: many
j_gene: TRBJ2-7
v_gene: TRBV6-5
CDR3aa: CASSFGHSYEQYF

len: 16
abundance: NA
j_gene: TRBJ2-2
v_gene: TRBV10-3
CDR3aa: CAISEGGQAETGELFF

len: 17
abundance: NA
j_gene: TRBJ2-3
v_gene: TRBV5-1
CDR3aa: CASSLRLWRQRGDTQYF

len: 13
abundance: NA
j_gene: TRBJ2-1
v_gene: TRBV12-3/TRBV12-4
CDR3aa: CASSLSGRNEQFF

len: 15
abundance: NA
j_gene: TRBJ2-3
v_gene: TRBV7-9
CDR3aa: CASSPRGRGTDTQYF

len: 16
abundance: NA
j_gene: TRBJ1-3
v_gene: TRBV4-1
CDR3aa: CASSLSSGGPGNTIYF

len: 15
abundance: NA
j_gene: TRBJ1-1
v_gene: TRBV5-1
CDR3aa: CASSFMEQGRTEAFF

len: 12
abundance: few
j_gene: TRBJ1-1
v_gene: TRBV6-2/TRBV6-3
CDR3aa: CASSLRTGEAFF

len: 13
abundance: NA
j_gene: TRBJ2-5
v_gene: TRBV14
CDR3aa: CASSQGIPETQYF

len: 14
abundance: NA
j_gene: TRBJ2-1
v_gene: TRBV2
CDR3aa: CASREFSSYNEQFF

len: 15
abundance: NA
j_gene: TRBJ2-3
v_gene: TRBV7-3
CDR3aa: CASSLSGGVGGTQYF

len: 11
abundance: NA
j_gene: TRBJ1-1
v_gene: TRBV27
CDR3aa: CASRWNTEAFF

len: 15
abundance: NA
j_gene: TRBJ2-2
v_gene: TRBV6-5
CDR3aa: CASSSGTGGVGELFF

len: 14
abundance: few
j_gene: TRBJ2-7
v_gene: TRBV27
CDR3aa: CASSLSGTGYEQYF

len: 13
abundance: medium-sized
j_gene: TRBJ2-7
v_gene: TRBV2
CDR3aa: CASSVVDRYEQYF

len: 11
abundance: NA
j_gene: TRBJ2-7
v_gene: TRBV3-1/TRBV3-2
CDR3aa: CASSQGGVKYF

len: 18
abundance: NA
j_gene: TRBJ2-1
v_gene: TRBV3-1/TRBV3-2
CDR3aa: CASSQGVGRESSYNEQFF

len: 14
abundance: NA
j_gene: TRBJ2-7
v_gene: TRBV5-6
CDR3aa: CASSNRDRGYEQYF

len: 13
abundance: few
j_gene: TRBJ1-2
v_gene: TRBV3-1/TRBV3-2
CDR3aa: CASSLMGSYGYTF

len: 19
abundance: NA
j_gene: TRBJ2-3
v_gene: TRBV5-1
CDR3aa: CASSEGLAGDYWGTDTQYF

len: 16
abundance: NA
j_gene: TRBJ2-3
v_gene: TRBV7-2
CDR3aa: CASSVMRDRVGNTQYF

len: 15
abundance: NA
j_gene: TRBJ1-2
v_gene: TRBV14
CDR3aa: CASSLLTGSFGGYTF

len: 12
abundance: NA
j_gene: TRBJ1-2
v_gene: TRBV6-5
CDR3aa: CASSPQEGGYTF

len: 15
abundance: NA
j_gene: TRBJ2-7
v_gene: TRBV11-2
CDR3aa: CASSLGGHWVDEQYF

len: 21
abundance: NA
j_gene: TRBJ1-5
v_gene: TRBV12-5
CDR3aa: CASGLEPKGLRQGAFGQPQHF

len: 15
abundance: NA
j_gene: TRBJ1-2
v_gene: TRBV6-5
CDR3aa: CASSSQGAANYGYTF

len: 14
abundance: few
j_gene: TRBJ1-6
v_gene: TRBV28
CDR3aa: CASSGGQSGSPLHF

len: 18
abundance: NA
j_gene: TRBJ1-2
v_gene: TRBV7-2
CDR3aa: CASSLVPSLNRQAGGYTF

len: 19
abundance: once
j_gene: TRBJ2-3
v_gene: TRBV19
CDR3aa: CASSNSWGIGGSPTDTQYF

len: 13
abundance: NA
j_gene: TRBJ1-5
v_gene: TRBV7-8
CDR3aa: CATAATANQPQHF

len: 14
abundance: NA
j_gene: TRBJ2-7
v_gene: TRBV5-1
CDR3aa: CASSLQGAIYEQYF

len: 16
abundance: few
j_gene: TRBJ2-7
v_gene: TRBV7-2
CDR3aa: CASSPTAGRGYDEQYF

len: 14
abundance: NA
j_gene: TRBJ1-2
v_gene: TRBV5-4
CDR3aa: CASSLVQNSYGYTF

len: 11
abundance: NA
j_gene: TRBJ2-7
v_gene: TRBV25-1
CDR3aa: CASSDHYEQYF

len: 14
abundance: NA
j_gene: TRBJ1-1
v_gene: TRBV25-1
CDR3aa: CASSVTGVVTEAFF

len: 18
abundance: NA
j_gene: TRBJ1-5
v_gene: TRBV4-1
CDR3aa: CASSQDSPDRVGNQPQHF

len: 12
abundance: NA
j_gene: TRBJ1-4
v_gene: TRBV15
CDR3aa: CATTTGFEKLFF

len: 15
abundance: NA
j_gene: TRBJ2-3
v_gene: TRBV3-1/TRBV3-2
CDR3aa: CASSQDISPGGTQYF